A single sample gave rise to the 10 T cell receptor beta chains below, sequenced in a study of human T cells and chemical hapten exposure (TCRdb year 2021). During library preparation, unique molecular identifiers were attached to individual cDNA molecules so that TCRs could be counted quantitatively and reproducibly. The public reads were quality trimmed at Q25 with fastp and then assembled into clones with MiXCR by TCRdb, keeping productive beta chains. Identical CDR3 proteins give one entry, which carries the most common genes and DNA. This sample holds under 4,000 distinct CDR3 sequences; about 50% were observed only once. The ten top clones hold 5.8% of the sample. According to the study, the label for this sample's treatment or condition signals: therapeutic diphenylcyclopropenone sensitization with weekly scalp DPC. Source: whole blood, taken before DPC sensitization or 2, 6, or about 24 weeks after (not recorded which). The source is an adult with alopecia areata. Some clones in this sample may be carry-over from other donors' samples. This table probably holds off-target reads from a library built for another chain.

The CDR3 nucleotides are TGTGCCAGCAGTGACCGGGGCCAAGCTAATGAAAAACTGTTTTTT. Translating it yields CASSDRGQANEKLFF. This chain joins TRBV2 and TRBJ1-4, with D possibly matching TRBD1 (5 bases). The germline V and J ends were trimmed by 3 bases and 3 bases, with 11 bases remaining between them. Germline V gene lookup returns CDR1 SNHLY and CDR2 FYNNEI. This CDR3 is 15 amino acids long.

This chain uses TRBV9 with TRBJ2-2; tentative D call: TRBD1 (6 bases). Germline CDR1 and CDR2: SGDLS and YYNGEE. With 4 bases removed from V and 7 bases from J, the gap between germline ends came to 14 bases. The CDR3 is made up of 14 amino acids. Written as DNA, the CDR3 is TGTGCCAGCAGCCACGGGACAAGGGTCGGGGAGCTGTTTTTT. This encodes CASSHGTRVGELFF.

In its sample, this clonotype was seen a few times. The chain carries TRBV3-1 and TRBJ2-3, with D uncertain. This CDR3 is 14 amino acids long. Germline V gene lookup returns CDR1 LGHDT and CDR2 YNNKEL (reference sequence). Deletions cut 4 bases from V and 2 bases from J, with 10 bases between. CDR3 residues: CASSRLQSTDTQYF. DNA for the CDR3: TGTGCCAGCAGCCGCCTCCAATCCACAGATACGCAGTATTTT.

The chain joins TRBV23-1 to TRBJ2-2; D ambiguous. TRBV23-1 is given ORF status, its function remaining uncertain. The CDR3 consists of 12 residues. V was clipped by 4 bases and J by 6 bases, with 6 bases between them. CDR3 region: CASSPGPGELFF. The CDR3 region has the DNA TGCGCCAGCAGTCCAGGTCCCGGGGAGCTGTTTTTT.

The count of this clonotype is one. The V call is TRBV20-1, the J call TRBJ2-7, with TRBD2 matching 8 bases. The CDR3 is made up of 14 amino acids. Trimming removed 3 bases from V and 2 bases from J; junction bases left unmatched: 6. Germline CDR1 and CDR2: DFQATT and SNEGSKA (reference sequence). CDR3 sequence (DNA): TGCAGTGCTAGCTCGAGCGGGGGACCCTACGAGCAGTACTTC. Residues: CSASSSGGPYEQYF.

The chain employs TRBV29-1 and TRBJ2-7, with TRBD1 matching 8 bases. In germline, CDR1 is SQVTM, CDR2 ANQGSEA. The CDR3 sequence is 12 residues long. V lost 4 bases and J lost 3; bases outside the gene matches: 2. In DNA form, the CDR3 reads TGCAGCGTTGGGACAGGGAACTACGAGCAGTACTTC. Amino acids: CSVGTGNYEQYF.

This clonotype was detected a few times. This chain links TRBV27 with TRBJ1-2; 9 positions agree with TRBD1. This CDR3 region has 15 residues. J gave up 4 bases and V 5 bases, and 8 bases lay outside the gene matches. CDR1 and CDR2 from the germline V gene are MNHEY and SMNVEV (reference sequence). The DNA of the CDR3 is TGTGCCAGCAGTAACGGACAGGGGAAGGGCTATGGCTACACCTTC. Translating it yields CASSNGQGKGYGYTF.

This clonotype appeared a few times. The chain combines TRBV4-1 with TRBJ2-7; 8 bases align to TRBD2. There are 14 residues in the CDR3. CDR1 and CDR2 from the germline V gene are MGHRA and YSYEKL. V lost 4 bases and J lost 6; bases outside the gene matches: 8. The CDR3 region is CASSPQAGLGEQYF. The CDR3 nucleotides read TGCGCCAGCAGCCCACAAGCGGGACTAGGCGAGCAGTACTTC.

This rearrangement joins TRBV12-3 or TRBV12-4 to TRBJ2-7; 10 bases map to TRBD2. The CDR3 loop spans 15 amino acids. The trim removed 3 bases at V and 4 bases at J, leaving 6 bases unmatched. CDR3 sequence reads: CASSFASGGPYEQYF. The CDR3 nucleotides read TGTGCCAGCAGTTTCGCTAGCGGGGGCCCTTACGAGCAGTACTTC.

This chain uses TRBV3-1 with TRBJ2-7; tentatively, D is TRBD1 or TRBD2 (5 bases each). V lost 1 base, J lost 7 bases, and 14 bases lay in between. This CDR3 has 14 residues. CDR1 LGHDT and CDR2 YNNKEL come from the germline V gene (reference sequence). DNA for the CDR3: TGTGCCAGCAGCCAAGGGGGGACCCCGGGGGAGCAGTACTTC. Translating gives CASSQGGTPGEQYF.